These 14 T cell receptor beta chains share one sample of origin, sequenced in a study of cytomegalovirus exposure and HLA in healthy donors. TCRdb's copy holds only in-frame clones and misses some; the assay was immunoSEQ multiplex PCR. The data show fewer than 90,000 clones, 84% seen once. The sequencing sample was made of PBMCs. The receptors derive from a woman younger than 30 in good health and CMV-seropositive.

The chain couples TRBV21-1 to TRBJ2-2; the table's D gene call, TRBD1, was not cross checked with the DNA. TRBV21-1 is a pseudogene segment. This CDR3 is 18 amino acids long. The CDR3 coding sequence is TGTGCCAGCAGCAAAGCCGTAGGACAGGGTTGGAACACCGGGGAGCTGTTTTTT. As protein: CASSKAVGQGWNTGELFF.

The chain carries TRBV6-4 and TRBJ2-2; a weak D match, TRBD2 (5 bases). This CDR3 region has 14 residues. The germline gives CDR1 MRHNA, CDR2 SNTAGT. Deletions cut 3 bases from V and 3 bases from J, with 8 bases between. Here the CDR3 reads CASSEDSHTGELFF. The CDR3 DNA sequence: TGTGCCAGCAGTGAGGACTCACACACCGGGGAGCTGTTTTTT.

This clone turned up a few times. Distinct nucleotide sequences in the sample also encode this CDR3. V usage is TRBV5-6 and J usage is TRBJ1-1; D ambiguous. CDR1 SGHDT and CDR2 YYEEEE come from the germline V gene. The CDR3 is made up of 13 amino acids. Trimming removed 4 bases at V and 4 bases at J, with 11 bases between. In DNA, the CDR3 is TGTGCCAGCAGCCCCCCCGGGAGCACTGAAGCTTTCTTT. Residues: CASSPPGSTEAFF.

The V and J genes are TRBV7-2 and TRBJ1-6, with 11 bases lining up with TRBD1. The CDR3 runs to 17 residues. The V gene end was trimmed by 4 bases and the J gene end by 8 bases; junction bases not matched to a gene: 10. From germline, CDR1 is SGHTA and CDR2 FQGNSA. CDR3 sequence reads: CASSYRGGQGVDSPLHF. CDR3 bases: TGTGCCAGCAGCTATAGGGGGGGACAGGGGGTTGATTCACCCCTCCACTTT.

On this clone itself: At one boundary the junction diverges from the germline segment, which might be a read error. The chain links TRBV5-6 to TRBJ2-7; 7 bases align to TRBD1. Germline lookup yields CDR1 SGHDT and CDR2 YYEEEE. This CDR3 comprises 12 residues. This CDR3 is CASSLGTVLLHF. The CDR3 DNA reads as TGTGCCAGCAGCCTCGGGACAGTCTTGTTACACTTC.

The rearrangement uses TRBV28 and TRBJ2-5, with D tentatively TRBD2 (7 bases). The germline CDR1 and CDR2 sequences are MDHEN and SYDVKM. Trimming stripped 6 bases from V and 5 bases from J, with 22 bases between. CDR3 length equals 16 residues. The chain's CDR3 is CASSPPGAGAQETQYF. DNA of the CDR3: TGTGCCAGCAGCCCCCCAGGGGCGGGGGCCCAGGAGACCCAGTACTTC.

This clone appeared once. The V call is TRBV28, the J call TRBJ2-2; no clear D. Germline V gives CDR1 MDHEN, CDR2 SYDVKM. V lost 5 bases, J lost 1 base, and 5 bases lay in between. There are 13 residues in the CDR3. The CDR3 DNA reads as TGTGCCAGCAGTAATATGAACACCGGGGAGCTGTTTTTT. This encodes CASSNMNTGELFF.

The chain couples TRBV11-2 to TRBJ2-5; the match to TRBD2 covers 8 bases. Trimming took 4 bases from V and 5 from J; bases not matched to a gene: 6. Germline CDR1 reads SGHAT; CDR2 reads FQNNGV. The CDR3 has 14 residues. CDR3 nucleotides: TGTGCCAGCAGCTACCGGGGGGGGGTTGAGACCCAGTACTTC. Amino acid sequence: CASSYRGGVETQYF. The entire variable domain, with the rest obtained from reference TRBV11-2 and TRBJ2-5, is as follows: EAGVAQSPRYKIIEKRQSVAFWCNPISGHATLYWYQQILGQGPKLLIQFQNNGVVDDSQLPKDRFSAERLKGVDSTLKIQPAKLEDSAVYLCASSYRGGVETQYFGPGTRLLVL.

The CDR3 nucleotides are TGTGCCAGCAGTGAAGGTGGGACAGGACTAGGGATCACTGAAGCTTTCTTT. As protein: CASSEGGTGLGITEAFF. The chain has TRBV6-4 and TRBJ1-1, with 8 bases identical to TRBD1. The CDR3 is 17 amino acids. The J segment lost 4 bases and the V segment lost 3 bases, leaving 13 bases of the junction unmatched. From germline, CDR1 is MRHNA and CDR2 SNTAGT.

The rearrangement links TRBV15 to TRBJ1-1, with D unclear. Germline CDR1 and CDR2: LNHNV and YYDKDF (reference sequence). V was trimmed by 3 bases and J by 3 bases, leaving 17 bases between them. The CDR3 is 16 amino acids. The CDR3 reads CATSSTLFGIDTEAFF. In nucleotides, the CDR3 is TGTGCCACCAGCAGCACCCTGTTCGGGATCGACACTGAAGCTTTCTTT.

This chain joins TRBV9 and TRBJ1-1; 10 nucleotides match TRBD1. Trimming took 3 bases from V and 6 from J; bases not matched to a gene: 8. This CDR3 has 15 amino acids. The V gene's germline CDR1 is SGDLS and CDR2 YYNGEE. Written as DNA, the CDR3 is TGTGCCAGCAGCGGGGCGGGACAGGGGTTACCTGAAGCTTTCTTT. It encodes CASSGAGQGLPEAFF.

The chain carries TRBV6-5 and TRBJ2-3, with 10 positions matching TRBD1. CDR3 length equals 15 residues. Per germline, CDR1 MNHEY and CDR2 SVGAGI. V lost 5 bases, J lost 4 bases, and 6 bases stayed unmatched. The CDR3 region has the DNA TGTGCCAGCAGTCCCGGGACAGGGGCGTCAGATACGCAGTATTTT. It encodes CASSPGTGASDTQYF.

This rearrangement joins TRBV27 to TRBJ1-2; 8 bases map to TRBD1. J was trimmed by 3 bases and V by 5 bases; bases with no gene match: 8. This CDR3 region has 15 residues. Germline V gene sequence: CDR1 MNHEY, CDR2 SMNVEV (reference sequence). CDR3 sequence reads: CASSTPSTGDYGYTF. The DNA of the CDR3 is TGTGCCAGCAGTACCCCATCGACAGGGGACTATGGCTACACCTTC.

This clone was observed a single time. This chain links TRBV19 with TRBJ2-1; a weak D match, TRBD2 (5 bases). The CDR3 totals 13 residues. Germline CDR1 is LNHDA and CDR2 is SQIVND (reference sequence). Trimming removed 7 bases from V and 9 bases from J, with 16 bases in between. In DNA, the CDR3 is TGTGCCAGTAACCCTAGGCTAGCAAGTGAGCAGTTCTTC. This encodes CASNPRLASEQFF.